This T cell receptor (beta chain) comes out of a study of cytomegalovirus exposure and HLA in healthy donors. The CDR3 is made up of 19 amino acids. Per the germline V gene, CDR1 is SGDLS and CDR2 is YYNGEE. With V trimmed by 4 bases and J by 0 bases, 8 bases remained unmatched. PCR employed 60 Vbeta and 13 Jbeta primers. Using immunoSEQ multiplex PCR, the repertoire was profiled, and TCRdb retains in-frame clones only, with some absent. The sample lists 95,000 to 150,000 clones, approximately 81% seen once, with approximately 2.2% in the top ten. The sample consisted of PBMCs. The V and J genes are TRBV9 and TRBJ2-3; the match to TRBD2 covers 16 bases. This TCR was sampled from a woman between 40 and 50 years old in good health and CMV-seronegative. CDR3 amino acids: CASSSLGLAGGFSTDTQYF. The CDR3, as DNA: TGTGCCAGCAGCTCGCTGGGACTAGCGGGGGGGTTTAGCACAGATACGCAGTATTTT. The variable domain in full, completed from reference TRBV9 and TRBJ2-3, reads DSGVTQTPKHLITATGQRVTLRCSPRSGDLSVYWYQQSLDQGLQFLIQYYNGEERAKGNILERFSAQQFPDLHSELNLSSLELGDSALYFCASSSLGLAGGFSTDTQYFGPGTRLTVL.